The TCR beta chain described here comes from a study of blood T cell repertoires in COVID-19. Study as a whole: Samples of COVID-19 (acute and convalescent) were obtained from the United States, Italy and Spain. Sample material is recorded as cDNA or gDNA derived from T cells, B-cell-depleted T cells, or PBMCs.

The V and J ends lost 6 bases and 6 bases, in that order; junction bases with no gene match: 13. The CDR3 spans 16 residues. Germline loops: CDR1 MNHNY, CDR2 SVGAGI (reference sequence). Original analysis: Quantification of nucleated cells was approximated via reference gene primer amplification. The data were produced by immunoSEQ multiplex PCR, yet TCRdb's version contains in-frame clones alone and is incomplete. The V and J calls and clone size come from that table; D and trimming were worked out from the DNA. Among approximately 170,000 clones listed, roughly 84% were seen once. This clone was counted a few times.

The source is a woman aged 80 or older with active or convalescent COVID-19. The sample was peripheral blood. This sequence joins TRBV6-6 and TRBJ2-3, with 9 bases aligning to TRBD2. The CDR3 protein is CASRPTLSGRRDTQYF. For the CDR3, the DNA is TGTGCCAGCAGGCCCACCTTGAGCGGGAGGAGGGATACGCAGTATTTT.